This record looks at one T cell receptor beta chain sequence and its context. Its antigen is undetermined. The CDR3 covers 13 residues. With 6 bases removed from V and 4 bases from J, the gap between germline ends came to 12 bases. These data originate in a study of T cell responses to AZD1222 COVID-19 vaccine. Produced via immunoSEQ multiplex PCR; TCRdb's table is partial and in-frame only. The table has about 150,000 clones, more than 90% seen once; the top ten hold roughly 1.6%. Broader study findings: There were mostly white British donors and more females than males, and clonal diversity was possibly underestimated. Nearly half of spike-specific TCRs reportedly target unmutated variant regions.

The receptor comes from an adult who received the AZD1222 COVID-19 vaccine. The sequenced sample was peripheral blood, obtained 28 days after the second AZD1222 dose. The chain carries TRBV12-3 or TRBV12-4 and TRBJ1-2, with D possibly TRBD1 on 5 matching bases. In nucleotides, the CDR3 is TGTGCCAGCAGGGGGGGACCGAGCTATGGCTACACCTTC. It encodes CASRGGPSYGYTF.